These 32 T cell receptor beta chains share one sample of origin, sequenced in a study of T cell responses to AZD1222 COVID-19 vaccine. Assay: immunoSEQ multiplex PCR; the TCRdb copy retains only in-frame clones and omits some. Found here are about 77,000 clones, approximately 92% of them singletons; the top ten hold under 5%. Sequencing was performed on peripheral blood, taken 28 days after the second AZD1222 dose. The source of these receptors is an adult who received the AZD1222 COVID-19 vaccine.

The chain employs TRBV2 and TRBJ2-2; TRBD1 aligns across 7 bases. CDR1 is SNHLY and CDR2 is FYNNEI in the germline V gene. This CDR3 is built from 14 residues. Germline trimming cut 4 bases from V and 4 bases from J; bases unmatched to any gene: 3. CDR3: CASSVRQGTGELFF. DNA of the CDR3: TGTGCCAGCAGTGTTAGACAGGGCACCGGGGAGCTGTTTTTT. The full variable domain, with the rest looked up from reference TRBV2 and TRBJ2-2, is EPEVTQTPSHQVTQMGQEVILRCVPISNHLYFYWYRQILGQKVEFLVSFYNNEISEKSEIFDDQFSVERPDGSNFTLKIRSTKLEDSAMYFCASSVRQGTGELFFGEGSRLTVL.

A few counts support this clone. This chain links TRBV30 with TRBJ1-5; D perhaps matches TRBD1 (6 bases). CDR3 length: 14 residues. V was clipped by 2 bases and J by 6 bases, with 14 bases between them. Germline V lookup: CDR1 GTSNPN, CDR2 SVGIG (reference sequence). In nucleotides, the CDR3 is TGTGCCTGGAGTCCCCCGGGGGGCTTTCAGCCCCAGCATTTT. Its protein product is CAWSPPGGFQPQHF. Full variable domain (remainder filled in from reference TRBV30 and TRBJ1-5): SQTIHQWPATLVQPVGSPLSLECTVEGTSNPNLYWYRQAAGRGLQLLFYSVGIGQISSEVPQNLSASRPQDRQFILSSKKLLLSDSGFYLCAWSPPGGFQPQHFGDGTRLSIL.

V is TRBV1 and J is TRBJ1-1; the table assigns TRBD1, which was not confirmed against the DNA. TRBV1 is labeled a pseudogene. This CDR3 spans 17 amino acids. The CDR3 bases are TGCACCAGCAGCCACCGCAGGGGGCTTATGATGAACACTGAAGCTTTCTTT. It specifies CTSSHRRGLMMNTEAFF.

The chain employs TRBV3-1 (or the pseudogene TRBV3-2) and TRBJ2-7; D unresolved. Germline-derived CDR1 and CDR2 are LGHDT and YNNKEL (reference sequence). V was clipped by 1 base and J by 7 bases, with 8 bases between them. The CDR3 has 12 amino acids. The CDR3: CASSQALQEQYF. The CDR3 nucleotides read TGTGCCAGCAGCCAAGCACTCCAAGAGCAGTACTTC.

The chain couples TRBV10-3 to TRBJ2-2; D remains unclear. The CDR3 extends over 15 amino acids. V lost 3 bases to trimming and J lost 4 bases, with 12 bases between them. From germline, CDR1 is ENHRY and CDR2 SYGVKD. The CDR3 loop is CAISDPLKATGELFF. The CDR3 DNA is TGTGCCATCAGTGACCCCCTTAAGGCCACCGGGGAGCTGTTTTTT.

The chain employs TRBV12-3 or TRBV12-4 and TRBJ2-7, with D possibly matching TRBD2 (5 bases). The CDR3 totals 13 residues. V lost 8 bases to trimming and J lost 0 bases, with 11 bases between them. The CDR3 region is CASAEELSYEQYF. Written as DNA, the CDR3 is TGTGCCAGCGCGGAGGAGCTCTCCTACGAGCAGTACTTC.

This clone was observed once. The chain is built from TRBV12-3 or TRBV12-4 and TRBJ1-2; D is unresolved. The CDR3 is 13 amino acids. V lost 3 bases and J lost 8, with 13 bases in between. The CDR3 region has the DNA TGTGCCAGCAGTTTGCTCCAGCATCGGGGCTACACCTTC. Amino acids: CASSLLQHRGYTF.

The rearrangement joins TRBV15 to TRBJ1-1; TRBD1 is a possible D gene (5 bases). Germline V lookup: CDR1 LNHNV, CDR2 YYDKDF (reference sequence). Trimming took off 1 base at V and 4 bases at J, with 10 bases between the two ends. The CDR3 has 14 residues. CDR3 region: CATSRVGEATEAFF. For the CDR3, the DNA is TGTGCCACCAGCAGAGTAGGGGAGGCCACTGAAGCTTTCTTT.

J is TRBJ2-1 and V is TRBV19; the match to TRBD2 covers 16 bases. There are 16 residues in the CDR3. Losses at the gene ends were 4 bases for V and 8 bases for J; bases not matched to a gene: 5. Looked up from germline, CDR1 is LNHDA and CDR2 is SQIVND (reference sequence). CDR3 amino acids: CASSKGLAGGRHEQFF. The CDR3 DNA reads TGTGCCAGTAGTAAGGGACTAGCGGGAGGGCGGCATGAGCAGTTCTTC.

The CDR3: CASSRIGLAGGEQYF. CDR3 in DNA: TGTGCCAGCAGTCGTATAGGCTTAGCGGGAGGCGAGCAGTACTTC. This chain connects TRBV7-2 to TRBJ2-7; TRBD2 agrees at 10 bases. Trimming removed 6 bases from V and 6 bases from J; junction bases left unmatched: 11. From germline, CDR1 is SGHTA and CDR2 FQGNSA. This CDR3 has 15 residues.

This clone was detected a few times. The rearrangement links TRBV7-2 to TRBJ1-6; D gene unclear. This CDR3 has 16 amino acids. Germline V gene lookup returns CDR1 SGHTA and CDR2 FQGNSA. The V gene lost 4 bases and the J gene lost 3 bases, with 13 bases spanning the gap. Written as DNA, the CDR3 is TGTGCCAGCAGCTCCCTTGAGGACTTCTATAATTCACCCCTCCACTTT. Encoded protein: CASSSLEDFYNSPLHF.

The CDR3 DNA is TGTGCCAGCAGTGAAACTAGCGGGATTTCCTACAATGAGCAGTTCTTC. Translation gives CASSETSGISYNEQFF. The chain carries TRBV6-1 and TRBJ2-1; 10 bases fit TRBD2. The CDR3 contains 16 residues. V trimming: 2 bases; J trimming: 1 base; junction bases outside the gene matches: 2. In germline, CDR1 is MNHNS, CDR2 SASEGT.

The genes are TRBV5-4 and TRBJ1-3, with 7 bases that match TRBD1. J was trimmed by 4 bases and V by 4 bases; bases with no gene match: 11. Per the germline V gene, CDR1 is SGHNT and CDR2 is YYREEE (reference sequence). The CDR3 is 16 amino acids. The CDR3 region is CASSPNPTGSGNTIYF. CDR3 nucleotides: TGTGCCAGCAGCCCAAACCCGACAGGGTCCGGAAACACCATATATTTT.

This clone was observed once. CDR3: CASSPNAGQGNSPLHF. In nucleotides, the CDR3 is TGTGCCAGCAGCCCCAACGCGGGACAGGGTAATTCACCCCTCCACTTT. The rearrangement uses TRBV11-2 and TRBJ1-6; TRBD1 matches at 9 bases. Germline loops: CDR1 SGHAT, CDR2 FQNNGV. J was trimmed by 6 bases and V by 5 bases; bases with no gene match: 8. The CDR3 is made up of 16 amino acids.

The genes are TRBV25-1 and TRBJ2-1; perhaps TRBD2 as D (5 bases). This CDR3 region has 14 residues. Germline CDR1 is MGHDK and CDR2 is SYGVNS. V gave up 3 bases and J gave up 2 bases, with 8 bases separating them. The chain's CDR3 is CASSDAGTYNEQFF. The CDR3 bases are TGTGCCAGCAGTGATGCGGGCACCTACAATGAGCAGTTCTTC.

The chain combines TRBV2 with TRBJ1-5; D is uncertain. The CDR3 is 14 amino acids. V gave up 6 bases and J gave up 4 bases, with 13 bases separating them. The germline V gene has CDR1 SNHLY and CDR2 FYNNEI. The CDR3 is CASRAGIGNQPQHF. In nucleotides, the CDR3 is TGTGCCAGCAGGGCAGGAATTGGGAATCAGCCCCAGCATTTT.

V usage is TRBV18 and J usage is TRBJ1-1; possibly TRBD1 for D (5 bases). The germline gives CDR1 KGHSH, CDR2 LQKENI. The V end was cut by 1 base, the J end by 5 bases, with 14 bases between. CDR3 length: 15 residues. CDR3 sequence (DNA): TGTGCCAGCTCACCACGTGGGACGAGAGGAACTGAAGCTTTCTTT. Translating gives CASSPRGTRGTEAFF.

This chain connects TRBV7-9 to TRBJ1-3; 8 bases line up with TRBD1. J gave up 2 bases and V 5 bases, and 5 bases lay outside the gene matches. Looked up from germline, CDR1 is SEHNR and CDR2 is FQNEAQ (reference sequence). The CDR3 is 15 amino acids. The CDR3 here is CASSRTGFAGNTIYF. CDR3 DNA sequence: TGTGCCAGCAGCCGGACAGGGTTCGCTGGAAACACCATATATTTT. Full variable domain (rest looked up from reference TRBV7-9 and TRBJ1-3): DTGVSQNPRHKITKRGQNVTFRCDPISEHNRLYWYRQTLGQGPEFLTYFQNEAQLEKSRLLSDRFSAERPKGSFSTLEIQRTEQGDSAMYLCASSRTGFAGNTIYFGEGSWLTVV.

This chain connects TRBV6-6 to TRBJ1-2, with D perhaps TRBD1 (5 bases). The CDR3 spans 16 residues. Trimming removed 5 bases from V and 2 bases from J, with 18 bases in between. CDR1 MNHNY and CDR2 SVGAGI come from the germline V gene (reference sequence). This CDR3 is CASSPLSGGGNYGYTF. DNA for the CDR3: TGTGCCAGCAGTCCCCTCTCCGGGGGGGGAAACTATGGCTACACCTTC.

The V call is TRBV6-5, the J call TRBJ2-5; D not resolved. The CDR3 is made up of 14 amino acids. The germline gives CDR1 MNHEY, CDR2 SVGAGI. V gave up 0 bases and J gave up 4 bases, with 9 bases separating them. The CDR3 region has the DNA TGTGCCAGCAGTTACTCCACTGTCATAGAGACCCAGTACTTC. Translation gives CASSYSTVIETQYF.

J is TRBJ1-2 and V is TRBV28; a weak D match, TRBD1 (6 bases). Germline CDR1 is MDHEN and CDR2 is SYDVKM. V gave up 6 bases and J gave up 5 bases, with 25 bases separating them. This CDR3 has 17 residues. The CDR3, as DNA: TGTGCCAGCAGCACAAGTCCCACAGGGACGGGAGGGTATGGCTACACCTTC. It codes for CASSTSPTGTGGYGYTF.

The chain has TRBV12-3 or TRBV12-4 and TRBJ2-2; D is possibly TRBD2 (6 bases). This CDR3 spans 12 amino acids. V was cut by 3 bases and J by 9 bases, with 8 bases left in between. The CDR3 bases are TGTGCCAGCAGTTTTAGCGGCCGGGAGCTGTTTTTT. This gives the protein CASSFSGRELFF.

V and J are TRBV15 and TRBJ2-5; D remains unclear. Deletions cut 0 bases from V and 1 base from J, with 9 bases between. The CDR3 covers 15 residues. CDR1 is LNHNV, CDR2 YYDKDF, per germline (reference sequence). The CDR3 here is CATSRDLLVQETQYF. The CDR3 DNA sequence: TGTGCCACCAGCAGAGATCTGCTAGTCCAAGAGACCCAGTACTTC.

The chain couples TRBV12-3 or TRBV12-4 to TRBJ1-2, with 8 bases identical to TRBD1. CDR3 length: 13 amino acids. The V and J ends lost 7 bases and 6 bases, in that order; junction bases with no gene match: 7. Written as DNA, the CDR3 is TGTGCCAGCACCAGGACAGGGTTTAATGGCTACACCTTC. This encodes CASTRTGFNGYTF.

This chain connects TRBV7-2 to TRBJ2-7; 7 positions agree with TRBD2. Germline CDR1 is SGHTA and CDR2 is FQGNSA. The CDR3 has 13 residues. V gave up 2 bases and J gave up 6 bases; unmatched junction bases: 4. CDR3 in DNA: TGTGCCAGCAGCTTAAGCGGGATAGGCGAGCAGTACTTC. It yields the protein CASSLSGIGEQYF.

The V call is TRBV4-2, the J call TRBJ1-6, with 9 bases fitting TRBD1. Germline CDR1 reads LGHNA; CDR2 reads YNFKEQ. After removal of 0 bases from V and 7 bases from J, the junction contained 7 bases not matched to a gene. This CDR3 has 17 amino acids. CDR3 amino acids: CASSQDWGQGPNSPLHF. CDR3 DNA: TGTGCCAGCAGCCAAGATTGGGGACAGGGACCCAATTCACCCCTCCACTTT.

The V gene is TRBV6-5, the J gene TRBJ1-1; possible D gene TRBD1, 6 bases. Looked up from germline, CDR1 is MNHEY and CDR2 is SVGAGI. Trimming removed 5 bases at V and 1 base at J, with 11 bases between. This CDR3 contains 14 residues. The CDR3: CASSSQGWNTEAFF. Written as DNA, the CDR3 is TGTGCCAGCAGTAGTCAGGGGTGGAACACTGAAGCTTTCTTT.

The V call is TRBV19, the J call TRBJ1-2, with TRBD1 as a possible D gene (5 bases). Germline V gene sequence: CDR1 LNHDA, CDR2 SQIVND (reference sequence). The CDR3 loop spans 12 amino acids. V was clipped by 5 bases and J by 4 bases, with 8 bases between them. The CDR3 here is CASSVDSYGYTF. The CDR3 nucleotides are TGTGCCAGTAGTGTCGACAGCTATGGCTACACCTTC.

The chain recombines TRBV18 with TRBJ1-4; the match to TRBD1 covers 9 bases. Trimming took 2 bases from V and 8 from J; bases not matched to a gene: 6. The CDR3 has 15 residues. From germline, CDR1 is KGHSH and CDR2 LQKENI. CDR3 residues: CASSPTGGFGEKLFF. CDR3 nucleotides: TGTGCCAGCTCACCAACAGGGGGCTTCGGCGAAAAACTGTTTTTT.

The CDR3 nucleotides are TGTGCCAGCAGCTTAGACGGACAGAACTATGGCTACACCTTC. Translated: CASSLDGQNYGYTF. The genes are TRBV7-3 and TRBJ1-2; tentatively, D is TRBD1 (6 bases). Germline CDR1 is SGHTA and CDR2 is FQGTGA. CDR3 length: 14 amino acids. Trimming cost V 2 bases and J 2 bases, with 9 bases left between them.

The V call is TRBV18, the J call TRBJ1-3; TRBD1 might be the D (5 bases). V lost 3 bases and J lost 0, with 12 bases in between. The length of the CDR3 is 16 residues. Germline V gene sequence: CDR1 KGHSH, CDR2 LQKENI. CDR3 amino acids: CASSPRMQGSGNTIYF. DNA of the CDR3: TGTGCCAGCTCACCGCGGATGCAGGGCTCTGGAAACACCATATATTTT. The variable domain in full, with the rest retrieved from reference TRBV18 and TRBJ1-3, is NAGVMQNPRHLVRRRGQEARLRCSPMKGHSHVYWYRQLPEEGLKFMVYLQKENIIDESGMPKERFSAEFPKEGPSILRIQQVVRGDSAAYFCASSPRMQGSGNTIYFGEGSWLTVV.

The rearrangement uses TRBV3-1 (or the pseudogene TRBV3-2) and TRBJ1-2; TRBD1 is a possible D gene (5 bases). Germline lookup yields CDR1 LGHDT and CDR2 YNNKEL (reference sequence). This CDR3 has 15 residues. V gave up 0 bases and J gave up 2 bases, with 10 bases separating them. CDR3 loop: CASSQETAHNYGYTF. As DNA, the CDR3 is TGTGCCAGCAGCCAAGAGACAGCCCACAACTATGGCTACACCTTC.